The clone carrying this TCR beta chain was picked up many times. Antigen unknown. A second roughly 6 to 11 cycle PCR used barcoded and J-beta primers. TCRdb fed the 5' RACE reads into MiXCR, producing one record per CDR3 protein. The table lists some 1.5 million distinct CDR3 sequences, approximately 28% of them singletons. This sample was included in a study of blood T cells in healthy people across ages. Study-level results: Naive T cell percentage and TCR beta diversity correlated strongly.

The CDR3 extends over 13 amino acids. CDR1 and CDR2 from the germline V gene are DFQATT and SNEGSKA (reference sequence). The chain employs TRBV20-1 and TRBJ2-7; D ambiguous. The sequenced sample consisted of blood. This receptor was obtained from a woman aged 25-40 years in good health. The CDR3 DNA follows: TGCGGTACCTCGGGCTTCTCCTCCTACGAGCAGTACTTC. Residues: CGTSGFSSYEQYF.